The T cell receptor beta chain described here comes from a study of T cell repertoires in cytomegalovirus infection. At the level of the study: TCR beta signatures that were public indicated CMV infection and matching HLA type.

Regarding the study as a whole: Individuals carrying CMV plus the relevant HLA were identified by cumulative frequency of public TCR beta families. The ex vivo response was dominated by HLA-C-restricted CMV-specific TCR beta clonotypes.

MiXCR, run by TCRdb on the reads, gives a single entry per CDR3 protein. The sample contains approximately 500,000 distinct CDR3 sequences, about 11% of which appear only once. A word on this clonotype: The antigen is not known.

Trimming took off 0 bases at V and 0 bases at J, with 11 bases between the two ends. Germline values: CDR1 LGHNT, CDR2 FRNRAP. The CDR3 consists of 16 residues. The V gene is TRBV12-5, the J gene TRBJ1-2, with a possible D match to TRBD1 (6 bases). The TCR was taken from a human donor in good health (CMV status not recorded). Some clones in this sample may be carry-over from other donors' samples. The sample comprised PBMCs. CDR3 protein: CASGLVQGRANYGYTF. Here the CDR3 DNA reads TGTGCTAGTGGTTTGGTACAGGGCAGAGCTAACTATGGCTACACCTTC.